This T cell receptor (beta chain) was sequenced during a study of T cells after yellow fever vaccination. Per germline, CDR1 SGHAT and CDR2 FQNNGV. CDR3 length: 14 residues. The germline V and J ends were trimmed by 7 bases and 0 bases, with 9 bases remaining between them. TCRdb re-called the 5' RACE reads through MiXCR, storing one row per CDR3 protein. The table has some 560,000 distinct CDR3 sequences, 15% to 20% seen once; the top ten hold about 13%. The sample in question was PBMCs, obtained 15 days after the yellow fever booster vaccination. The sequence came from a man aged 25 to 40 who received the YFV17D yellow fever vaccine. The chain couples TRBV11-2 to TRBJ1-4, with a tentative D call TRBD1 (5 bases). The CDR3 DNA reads TGTGCCAGCACCACAGGCGCAACTAATGAAAAACTGTTTTTT. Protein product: CASTTGATNEKLFF.